This T cell receptor beta chain is drawn from a study of blood T cell repertoires in COVID-19. This clone has just a few counts. Source study methods: Amplification with reference gene primers provided the estimates of nucleated cell counts. Generated by immunoSEQ multiplex PCR, the TCRdb table keeps only in-frame clones and is missing some. For V, J and clone size, that table is used; D and trimming come from the DNA. Among about 180,000 clones listed, approximately 87% were seen once. Followed over time, Seattle patients had been enrolled while infection was active. Trimming at V came to 5 bases and at J to 6 bases, leaving 4 bases not matched to a gene. Looked up from germline, CDR1 is KGHSH and CDR2 is LQKENI. The CDR3 contains 14 residues.

The gene calls are TRBV18 and TRBJ1-3; 10 bases agree with TRBD1. What was sequenced was peripheral blood. The sequence derives from a person between 70 and 80 years old with COVID-19, enrolled during active disease. DNA for the CDR3: TGTGCCAGCTCAAGACAGGGGGCTAAAAACACCATATATTTT. This translates into CASSRQGAKNTIYF.